One sample yielded the 21 T cell receptor beta chains listed below, sequenced in a study of T cell responses to AZD1222 COVID-19 vaccine. TCRdb's copy holds only in-frame clones and misses some; the assay was immunoSEQ multiplex PCR. The table includes 100,000 to 150,000 clones, approximately 88% detected once. The sample consisted of peripheral blood, taken on day 0 of AZD1222 vaccination. The origin of the receptors is an adult in good health.

The chain employs TRBV7-2 and TRBJ2-2; D remains unclear. Looked up from germline, CDR1 is SGHTA and CDR2 is FQGNSA. V dropped 3 bases and J dropped 0 bases, with 8 bases sitting between them. The CDR3 loop spans 15 amino acids. CDR3 in amino acids: CASSFGTANTGELFF. DNA of the CDR3: TGTGCCAGCAGCTTTGGCACTGCGAACACCGGGGAGCTGTTTTTT.

About this clone itself: Other DNA variants within this sample encode the same CDR3. This chain connects TRBV6-5 to TRBJ1-5, with 8 bases identical to TRBD1. The V segment lost 6 bases and the J segment 4 bases; nucleotides outside the gene matches: 2. CDR1 is MNHEY, CDR2 SVGAGI, per germline. The CDR3 consists of 13 residues. CDR3 sequence: CASRGQGNQPQHF. The CDR3 region has the DNA TGTGCCAGCAGAGGACAGGGTAATCAGCCCCAGCATTTT.

This clone was observed a single time. The rearrangement joins TRBV11-2 to TRBJ2-7; D tentatively reads TRBD1 or TRBD2 (7 bases each). The CDR3 has 13 amino acids. Trimming shortened V by 6 bases and J by 5 bases, and 14 bases separated the two germline ends. Per the germline V gene, CDR1 is SGHAT and CDR2 is FQNNGV. CDR3 DNA sequence: TGTGCCAGCAGAGGGGGCGCGGGGGACGAGCAGTACTTC. Protein: CASRGGAGDEQYF. Complete variable domain (other parts from reference TRBV11-2 and TRBJ2-7): EAGVAQSPRYKIIEKRQSVAFWCNPISGHATLYWYQQILGQGPKLLIQFQNNGVVDDSQLPKDRFSAERLKGVDSTLKIQPAKLEDSAVYLCASRGGAGDEQYFGPGTRLTVT.

The chain recombines TRBV7-9 with TRBJ2-3; the D gene is possibly TRBD1 (5 bases). The CDR3 runs 14 residues. Trimming took off 5 bases at V and 1 base at J, with 10 bases between the two ends. From germline, CDR1 is SEHNR and CDR2 FQNEAQ (reference sequence). The CDR3 coding sequence is TGTGCCAGCAGCCCCCGACAGTGCACAGATACGCAGTATTTT. It yields the protein CASSPRQCTDTQYF.

The chain is built from TRBV3-1 (or the pseudogene TRBV3-2) and TRBJ1-1; D gene ambiguous. This CDR3 spans 12 amino acids. The germline V gene encodes CDR1 LGHDT and CDR2 YNNKEL (reference sequence). V was shortened by 7 bases and J by 1 base, with 7 bases between the two germline ends. This CDR3 reads CASTRQNTEAFF. The CDR3, as DNA: TGTGCCAGCACTCGACAGAACACTGAAGCTTTCTTT.

J is TRBJ1-4 and V is TRBV7-2; no firm D call. V shed 5 bases and J shed 10 bases, with 20 bases lying between them. CDR3 length equals 15 residues. Germline assignment: CDR1 SGHTA and CDR2 FQGNSA. For the CDR3, the DNA is TGTGCCAGCAGCCCTCTGGCAGGCCGAGGAGTAAAACTGTTTTTT. Translated: CASSPLAGRGVKLFF.

The gene calls are TRBV6-1 and TRBJ1-3; weak D call: TRBD1 (5 bases). Germline V gene lookup returns CDR1 MNHNS and CDR2 SASEGT. The CDR3 has 16 residues. The V end was cut by 3 bases, the J end by 0 bases, with 12 bases between. As DNA, the CDR3 is TGTGCCAGCAGTGAGGGGGAGCATAGCTCTGGAAACACCATATATTTT. It translates to CASSEGEHSSGNTIYF.

The chain couples TRBV19 to TRBJ1-1; D remains unclear. Germline CDR1 reads LNHDA; CDR2 reads SQIVND (reference sequence). CDR3 length: 12 residues. The germline V and J ends were trimmed by 2 bases and 11 bases, with 12 bases remaining between them. The CDR3 region has the DNA TGTGCCAGTAGTATATTGGACGGATATGCTTTCTTT. Its protein is CASSILDGYAFF.

The chain combines TRBV25-1 with TRBJ2-1, with D unclear. Trimming left V 3 bases short and J 5 bases short, with 17 bases between. Germline V gene lookup returns CDR1 MGHDK and CDR2 SYGVNS. The CDR3 totals 16 residues. Written as DNA, the CDR3 is TGTGCCAGCAGTGAGGAGAGTCTGGGATCGGACAATGAGCAGTTCTTC. Its protein is CASSEESLGSDNEQFF.

This chain connects TRBV18 to TRBJ2-4, with a tentative D call TRBD1 (6 bases). The germline gives CDR1 KGHSH, CDR2 LQKENI. The CDR3 has 16 residues. V was cut by 1 base and J by 1 base, with 11 bases left in between. In nucleotides, the CDR3 is TGTGCCAGCTCACCACAGGGGGTACGGGCCAAAAACATTCAGTACTTC. Its protein is CASSPQGVRAKNIQYF. Supplemented by reference TRBV18 and TRBJ2-4, the full variable domain reads NAGVMQNPRHLVRRRGQEARLRCSPMKGHSHVYWYRQLPEEGLKFMVYLQKENIIDESGMPKERFSAEFPKEGPSILRIQQVVRGDSAAYFCASSPQGVRAKNIQYFGAGTRLSVL.

The CDR3 sequence is CASSIGGTGNTEAFF. The CDR3 coding sequence is TGTGCCAGTAGTATTGGGGGAACTGGGAACACTGAAGCTTTCTTT. This chain links TRBV19 with TRBJ1-1; TRBD1 is a possible D gene (5 bases). Germline values: CDR1 LNHDA, CDR2 SQIVND (reference sequence). The CDR3 totals 15 residues. The germline V and J ends were trimmed by 3 bases and 1 base, with 12 bases remaining between them.

This rearrangement joins TRBV19 to TRBJ1-1, with no clear D. CDR3 length: 15 residues. The V end lost 4 bases, the J end lost 0 bases, and 12 bases lay between the germline ends. Germline V gene sequence: CDR1 LNHDA, CDR2 SQIVND (reference sequence). The CDR3 sequence is CASSRDSLMNTEAFF. The DNA of the CDR3 is TGTGCCAGTAGTAGGGATTCCCTCATGAACACTGAAGCTTTCTTT. Using reference TRBV19 and TRBJ1-1 for the parts outside the CDR3, the full variable domain is DGGITQSPKYLFRKEGQNVTLSCEQNLNHDAMYWYRQDPGQGLRLIYYSQIVNDFQKGDIAEGYSVSREKKESFPLTVTSAQKNPTAFYLCASSRDSLMNTEAFFGQGTRLTVV.

This clone turned up a few times. The chain employs TRBV19 and TRBJ2-5; TRBD2 matches 8 bases. Germline V gene sequence: CDR1 LNHDA, CDR2 SQIVND (reference sequence). The trim removed 3 bases at V and 4 bases at J, leaving 4 bases unmatched. This CDR3 has 14 amino acids. DNA for the CDR3: TGTGCCAGTAGTATCCGGGGGGGCGGAGAGACCCAGTACTTC. Translation gives CASSIRGGGETQYF. Full variable domain (remainder filled in from reference TRBV19 and TRBJ2-5): DGGITQSPKYLFRKEGQNVTLSCEQNLNHDAMYWYRQDPGQGLRLIYYSQIVNDFQKGDIAEGYSVSREKKESFPLTVTSAQKNPTAFYLCASSIRGGGETQYFGPGTRLLVL.

The chain has TRBV2 and TRBJ2-7, with 7 positions matching TRBD2. With V trimmed by 7 bases and J by 5 bases, 11 bases remained unmatched. Looked up from germline, CDR1 is SNHLY and CDR2 is FYNNEI. The CDR3 spans 14 residues. The CDR3 region has the DNA TGTGCCAGCATGGGCAGGACTAGTAACGACGAGCAGTACTTC. Amino acids: CASMGRTSNDEQYF.

The chain couples TRBV18 to TRBJ2-7, with D unclear. Trimming took 3 bases from V and 1 from J, leaving 7 bases between them. Germline CDR1 KGHSH, CDR2 LQKENI. CDR3 size: 13 residues. CDR3 bases: TGTGCCAGCTCACCTTCCGGATCCTACGAGCAGTACTTC. Its protein is CASSPSGSYEQYF.

The CDR3 loop is CASSPGGRTEAFF. In DNA form, the CDR3 reads TGTGCCAGCAGCCCCGGGGGGCGGACTGAAGCTTTCTTT. J is TRBJ1-1 and V is TRBV14; a weak D match, TRBD1 (6 bases). This CDR3 is 13 amino acids long. Trimming removed 4 bases at V and 5 bases at J, with 11 bases between. Germline V gene data show CDR1 as SGHDN and CDR2 as FVKESK.

This sequence joins TRBV19 and TRBJ2-3, with 7 nucleotides matching TRBD2. The length of the CDR3 is 16 residues. Trimming at V came to 6 bases and at J to 3 bases, leaving 12 bases not matched to a gene. CDR1 LNHDA and CDR2 SQIVND come from the germline V gene (reference sequence). CDR3 bases: TGTGCCAGTAGCCAAAGGGGCGCGGGAGATACAGATACGCAGTATTTT. Translated: CASSQRGAGDTDTQYF.

This chain uses TRBV5-4 with TRBJ1-2; D ambiguous. This CDR3 is built from 15 residues. Trimming left V 0 bases short and J 5 bases short, with 14 bases between. The V gene's germline CDR1 is SGHNT and CDR2 YYREEE (reference sequence). DNA for the CDR3: TGTGCCAGCAGCTTGGGCCCCACCGACGGGTATGGCTACACCTTC. This sequence encodes CASSLGPTDGYGYTF.

The chain employs TRBV27 and TRBJ2-7, with 9 bases fitting TRBD1. Trimming took 7 bases from V and 9 from J; bases not matched to a gene: 10. The CDR3 consists of 13 residues. CDR1 is MNHEY and CDR2 is SMNVEV in the germline V gene (reference sequence). The CDR3 nucleotides read TGTGCCAGCAAACAGACAGGGGGGGTGGCGCAGTACTTC. Encoded protein: CASKQTGGVAQYF.

The chain is built from TRBV2 and TRBJ1-2; D unresolved. Germline V lookup: CDR1 SNHLY, CDR2 FYNNEI. The CDR3 sequence is 14 residues long. V was clipped by 1 base and J by 7 bases, with 13 bases between them. In DNA, the CDR3 is TGTGCCAGCAGTGAAGATCCGGGATCCGGTGGCTACACCTTC. Translation gives CASSEDPGSGGYTF.

The chain has TRBV19 and TRBJ2-1; D might be TRBD1 (5 bases). V lost 6 bases and J lost 8, with 17 bases in between. Germline V lookup: CDR1 LNHDA, CDR2 SQIVND (reference sequence). CDR3 length equals 14 residues. In DNA form, the CDR3 reads TGTGCCAGTAGATCCAGCCAGGGTTCGGATGAGCAGTTCTTC. It specifies CASRSSQGSDEQFF.